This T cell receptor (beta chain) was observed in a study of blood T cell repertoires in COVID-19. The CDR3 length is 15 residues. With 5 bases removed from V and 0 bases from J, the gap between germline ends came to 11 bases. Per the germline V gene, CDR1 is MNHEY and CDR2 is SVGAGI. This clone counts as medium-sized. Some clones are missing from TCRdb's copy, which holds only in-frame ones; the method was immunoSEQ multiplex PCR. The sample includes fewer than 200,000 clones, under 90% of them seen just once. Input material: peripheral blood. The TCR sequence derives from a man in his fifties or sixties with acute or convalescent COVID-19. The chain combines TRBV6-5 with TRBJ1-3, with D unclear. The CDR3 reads CASSPLESSGNTIYF. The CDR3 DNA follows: TGTGCCAGCAGTCCACTGGAGAGCTCTGGAAACACCATATATTTT.